This TCR beta chain originates from a study of technical replicates of blood from a few donors. Per the germline V gene, CDR1 is SGHNT and CDR2 is YYREEE (reference sequence). This CDR3 spans 15 amino acids. The trim removed 2 bases at V and 8 bases at J, leaving 4 bases unmatched. In its sample, this clone was seen once. Here immunoSEQ multiplex PCR was the method, and the copy in TCRdb shows in-frame clones only, minus some. Here the sample spans 75,000 to 100,000 clones, 80% to 95% being singletons. The chain couples TRBV5-4 to TRBJ2-1; 13 bases are a match to TRBD2. This TCR was recovered from a human donor in good health. Sample: T cells isolated from PBMCs. CDR3 sequence (DNA): TGTGCCAGCAGCTTACTAGCGGGGGGGCCTCATGAGCAGTTCTTC. It codes for CASSLLAGGPHEQFF. Based on the CDR3 plus reference TRBV5-4 and TRBJ2-1, the full variable domain is ETGVTQSPTHLIKTRGQQVTLRCSSQSGHNTVSWYQQALGQGPQFIFQYYREEENGRGNFPPRFSGLQFPNYSSELNVNALELDDSALYLCASSLLAGGPHEQFFGPGTRLTVL.